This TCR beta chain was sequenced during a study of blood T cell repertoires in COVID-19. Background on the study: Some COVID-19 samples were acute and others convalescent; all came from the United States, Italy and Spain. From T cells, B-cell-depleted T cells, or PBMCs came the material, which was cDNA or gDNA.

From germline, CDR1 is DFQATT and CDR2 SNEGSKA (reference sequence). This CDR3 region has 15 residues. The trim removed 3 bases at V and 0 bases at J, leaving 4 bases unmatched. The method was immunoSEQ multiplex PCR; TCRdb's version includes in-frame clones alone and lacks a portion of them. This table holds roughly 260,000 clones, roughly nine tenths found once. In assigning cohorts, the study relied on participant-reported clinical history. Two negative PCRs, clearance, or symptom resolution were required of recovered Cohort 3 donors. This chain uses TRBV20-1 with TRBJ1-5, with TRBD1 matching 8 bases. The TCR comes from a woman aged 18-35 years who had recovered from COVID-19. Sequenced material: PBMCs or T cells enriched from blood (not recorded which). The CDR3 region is CSASTGGYSNQPQHF. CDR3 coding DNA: TGCAGTGCTAGTACAGGGGGATATAGCAATCAGCCCCAGCATTTT.